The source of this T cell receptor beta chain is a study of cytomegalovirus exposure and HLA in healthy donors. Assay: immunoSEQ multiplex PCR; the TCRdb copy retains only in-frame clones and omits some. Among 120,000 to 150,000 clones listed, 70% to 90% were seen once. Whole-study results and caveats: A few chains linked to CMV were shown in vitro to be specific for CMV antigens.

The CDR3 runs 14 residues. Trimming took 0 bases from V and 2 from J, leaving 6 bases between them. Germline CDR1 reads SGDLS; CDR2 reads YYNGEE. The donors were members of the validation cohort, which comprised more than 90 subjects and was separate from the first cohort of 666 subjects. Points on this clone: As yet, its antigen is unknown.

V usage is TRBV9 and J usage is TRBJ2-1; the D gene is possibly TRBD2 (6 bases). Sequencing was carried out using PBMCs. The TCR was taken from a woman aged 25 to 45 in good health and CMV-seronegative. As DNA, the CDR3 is TGTGCCAGCAGCGTAGGCGGGGCCTACAATGAGCAGTTCTTC. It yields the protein CASSVGGAYNEQFF.